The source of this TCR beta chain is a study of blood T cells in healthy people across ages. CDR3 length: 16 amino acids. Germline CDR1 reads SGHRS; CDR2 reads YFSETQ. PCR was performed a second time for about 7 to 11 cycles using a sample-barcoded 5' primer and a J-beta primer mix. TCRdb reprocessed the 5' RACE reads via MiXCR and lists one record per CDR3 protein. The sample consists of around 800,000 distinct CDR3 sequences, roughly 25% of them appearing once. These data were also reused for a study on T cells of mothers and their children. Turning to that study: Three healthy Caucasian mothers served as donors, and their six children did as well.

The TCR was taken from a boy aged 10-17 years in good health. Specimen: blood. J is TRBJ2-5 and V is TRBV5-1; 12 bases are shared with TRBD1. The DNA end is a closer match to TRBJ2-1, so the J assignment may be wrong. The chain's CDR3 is CASSLGDRGQVNEQFF. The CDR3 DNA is TGCGCCAGCAGCTTGGGGGACAGGGGGCAAGTCAATGAGCAGTTCTTC.